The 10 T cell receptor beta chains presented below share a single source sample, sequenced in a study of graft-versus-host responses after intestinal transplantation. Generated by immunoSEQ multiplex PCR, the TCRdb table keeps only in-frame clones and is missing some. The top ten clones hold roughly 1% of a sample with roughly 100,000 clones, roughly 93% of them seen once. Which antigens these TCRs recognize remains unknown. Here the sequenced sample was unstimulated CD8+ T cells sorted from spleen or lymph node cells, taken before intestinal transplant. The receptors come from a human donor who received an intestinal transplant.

The CDR3 region has the DNA TGTGCCAGCAGGGTCCCAGGGGGCTCCTACAATGAGCAGTTCTTC. Translated: CASRVPGGSYNEQFF. The chain links TRBV27 to TRBJ2-1, with TRBD1 matching over 7 bases. The ends lost 6 bases at V and 0 bases at J; junction bases unmatched: 5. There are 15 residues in the CDR3. The V gene's germline CDR1 is MNHEY and CDR2 SMNVEV (reference sequence).

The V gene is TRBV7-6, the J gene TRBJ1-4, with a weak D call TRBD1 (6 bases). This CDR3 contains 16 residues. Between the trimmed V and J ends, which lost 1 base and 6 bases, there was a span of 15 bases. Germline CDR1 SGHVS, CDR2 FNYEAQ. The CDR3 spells CASSLGGGDTDEKLFF. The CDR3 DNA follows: TGTGCCAGCAGCTTAGGAGGGGGGGACACAGATGAAAAACTGTTTTTT.

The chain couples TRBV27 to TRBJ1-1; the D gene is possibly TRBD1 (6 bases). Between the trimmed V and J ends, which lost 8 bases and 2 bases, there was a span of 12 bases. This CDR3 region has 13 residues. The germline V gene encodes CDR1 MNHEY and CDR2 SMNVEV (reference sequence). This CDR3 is CASGWTENTEAFF. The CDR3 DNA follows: TGTGCCAGCGGATGGACAGAAAACACTGAAGCTTTCTTT.

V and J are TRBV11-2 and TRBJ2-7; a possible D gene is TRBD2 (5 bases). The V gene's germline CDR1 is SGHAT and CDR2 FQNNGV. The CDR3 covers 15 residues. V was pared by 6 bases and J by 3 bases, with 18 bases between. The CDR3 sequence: CASSPTSGLYYEQYF. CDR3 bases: TGTGCCAGCAGTCCGACCTCAGGACTCTACTACGAGCAGTACTTC.

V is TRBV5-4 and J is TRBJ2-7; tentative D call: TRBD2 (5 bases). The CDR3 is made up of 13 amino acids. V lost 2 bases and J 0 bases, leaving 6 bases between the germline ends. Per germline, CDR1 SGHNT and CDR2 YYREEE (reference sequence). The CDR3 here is CASSFGDSYEQYF. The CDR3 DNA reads TGTGCCAGCAGCTTCGGGGACTCCTACGAGCAGTACTTC.

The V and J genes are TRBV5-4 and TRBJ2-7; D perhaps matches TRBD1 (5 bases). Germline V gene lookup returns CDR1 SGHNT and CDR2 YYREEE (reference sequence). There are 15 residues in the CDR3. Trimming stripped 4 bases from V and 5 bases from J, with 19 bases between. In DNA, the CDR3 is TGTGCCAGCAGCCCGACCCCAGGGCCCGTCGACGAGCAGTACTTC. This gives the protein CASSPTPGPVDEQYF.

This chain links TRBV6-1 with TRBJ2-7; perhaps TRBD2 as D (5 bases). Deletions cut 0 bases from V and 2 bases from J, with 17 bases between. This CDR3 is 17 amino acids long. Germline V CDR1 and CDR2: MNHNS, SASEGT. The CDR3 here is CASSEARTDWSPYEQYF. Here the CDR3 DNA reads TGTGCCAGCAGTGAAGCGCGGACGGACTGGTCCCCCTACGAGCAGTACTTC.

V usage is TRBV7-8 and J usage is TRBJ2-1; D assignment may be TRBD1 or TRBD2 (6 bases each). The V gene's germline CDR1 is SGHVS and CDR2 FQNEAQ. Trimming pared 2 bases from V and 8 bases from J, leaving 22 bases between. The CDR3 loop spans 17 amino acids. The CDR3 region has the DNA TGTGCCAGCAGCTTATTACCTGGGGGGCCAATTACGGATGAGCAGTTCTTC. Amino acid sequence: CASSLLPGGPITDEQFF. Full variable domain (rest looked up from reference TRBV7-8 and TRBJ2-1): GAGVSQSPRYKVAKRGQDVALRCDPISGHVSLFWYQQALGQGPEFLTYFQNEAQLDKSGLPSDRFFAERPEGSVSTLKIQRTQQEDSAVYLCASSLLPGGPITDEQFFGPGTRLTVL.

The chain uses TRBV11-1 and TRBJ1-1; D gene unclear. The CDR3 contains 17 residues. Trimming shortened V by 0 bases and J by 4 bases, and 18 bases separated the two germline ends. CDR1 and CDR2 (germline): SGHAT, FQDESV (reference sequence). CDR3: CASSLAPSWSPTTEAFF. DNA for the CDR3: TGTGCCAGCAGCTTAGCCCCGTCTTGGTCGCCTACCACTGAAGCTTTCTTT.

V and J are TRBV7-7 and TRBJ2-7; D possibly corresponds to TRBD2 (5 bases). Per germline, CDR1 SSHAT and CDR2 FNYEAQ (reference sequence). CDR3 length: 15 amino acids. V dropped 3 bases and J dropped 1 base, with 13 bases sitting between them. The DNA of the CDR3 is TGTGCCAGCAGCTTCGGAGCGGACCCATCCTACGAGCAGTACTTC. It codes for CASSFGADPSYEQYF.